The clone carrying this T cell receptor (beta chain) was seen a single time. The source of the sample is a study of T cell changes during pregnancy in multiple sclerosis. Sequencing used immunoSEQ multiplex PCR; TCRdb keeps in-frame clones, though not all of them. The profile shows about 100,000 clones, 85% to 95% of them singletons. This material consisted of peripheral blood, taken before pregnancy. The origin of this receptor is a female donor with multiple sclerosis, enrolled in a pregnancy study.

In nucleotides, the CDR3 is TGTGCCAGCAGCCGGGGTGCTCTGTTTGTCCAAGAGACCCAGTACTTC. Encoded protein: CASSRGALFVQETQYF. V is TRBV27 and J is TRBJ2-5, with D perhaps matching TRBD2 (5 bases). V lost 6 bases and J lost 1, with 18 bases in between. Germline values: CDR1 MNHEY, CDR2 SMNVEV (reference sequence). The CDR3 has 16 residues.